Presented here are 14 T cell receptor beta chains from one specimen sequenced in a study of identifying expanded T cells in peripheral blood. Generated by immunoSEQ multiplex PCR, the TCRdb table keeps only in-frame clones and is missing some. Among about 97,000 clones listed, roughly nine tenths were seen once. Sequenced material: blood. All receptors derive from a person aged 18 to 70 in good health.

This chain connects TRBV9 to TRBJ1-6; 7 bases are a match to TRBD1. Germline CDR1 SGDLS, CDR2 YYNGEE. The junction had 7 bases not matched to a gene; V was cut back by 3 bases and J by 7 bases. The CDR3 is 15 amino acids. CDR3 sequence reads: CASSGGRGSNSPLHF. CDR3 bases: TGTGCCAGCAGCGGAGGCAGGGGGAGCAATTCACCCCTCCACTTT.

The chain recombines TRBV7-9 with TRBJ2-3; 12 bases map to TRBD1. V was pared by 4 bases and J by 5 bases, with 1 base of the junction left unmatched. Looked up from germline, CDR1 is SEHNR and CDR2 is FQNEAQ (reference sequence). This CDR3 is 14 amino acids long. CDR3 residues: CASSWDRGRDTQYF. The CDR3 bases are TGTGCCAGCAGCTGGGACAGGGGGCGAGATACGCAGTATTTT.

The J gene is TRBJ2-1, the V gene TRBV29-1; TRBD1 matches 8 bases. The junction had 9 bases not matched to a gene; V was cut back by 7 bases and J by 7 bases. The CDR3 extends over 13 amino acids. Germline lookup yields CDR1 SQVTM and CDR2 ANQGSEA. The CDR3 region has the DNA TGCAGCGCTAAGGACAGGGAAGGAAATGAGCAGTTCTTC. This encodes CSAKDREGNEQFF.

CDR3 sequence reads: CASSITISYNEQFF. CDR3 bases: TGTGCCAGTAGTATAACGATCTCCTACAATGAGCAGTTCTTC. The V and J genes are TRBV19 and TRBJ2-1; no clear D. This CDR3 has 14 residues. The germline V gene encodes CDR1 LNHDA and CDR2 SQIVND (reference sequence). The ends were cut back, 2 bases at V and 0 bases at J, with 5 bases in the middle.

The chain links TRBV20-1 to TRBJ1-1; D ambiguous. Germline values: CDR1 DFQATT, CDR2 SNEGSKA (reference sequence). This CDR3 spans 11 amino acids. V gave up 4 bases and J gave up 0 bases, with 3 bases separating them. CDR3 sequence (DNA): TGCAGTGCTAATATGAACACTGAAGCTTTCTTT. Amino acid sequence: CSANMNTEAFF.

This sequence joins TRBV6-4 and TRBJ2-7; possibly TRBD1 for D (6 bases). The CDR3 runs 13 residues. Germline V gene sequence: CDR1 MRHNA, CDR2 SNTAGT. With 2 bases removed from V and 2 bases from J, the gap between germline ends came to 7 bases. CDR3 coding DNA: TGTGCCAGCAGTGACCGGGACACCTACGAGCAGTACTTC. Its translation is CASSDRDTYEQYF.

This chain connects TRBV9 to TRBJ2-3, with D perhaps matching TRBD2 (7 bases). The CDR3 spans 19 residues. The germline gives CDR1 SGDLS, CDR2 YYNGEE. The V and J ends lost 0 bases and 2 bases respectively, with 22 bases between them. The CDR3 DNA sequence: TGTGCCAGCAGCGTAGATTCGGGGGGCCGGGACTACTCCACAGATACGCAGTATTTT. Residues: CASSVDSGGRDYSTDTQYF. Together with reference TRBV9 and TRBJ2-3, the CDR3 gives the full variable domain: DSGVTQTPKHLITATGQRVTLRCSPRSGDLSVYWYQQSLDQGLQFLIQYYNGEERAKGNILERFSAQQFPDLHSELNLSSLELGDSALYFCASSVDSGGRDYSTDTQYFGPGTRLTVL.

The V gene is TRBV28, the J gene TRBJ2-2; possible D gene TRBD1, 6 bases. CDR1 is MDHEN and CDR2 is SYDVKM in the germline V gene. This CDR3 comprises 15 residues. Here the CDR3 DNA reads TGTGGTACCGGGGAGTGGGGGCCTAACACCGGGGAGCTGTTTTTT. It encodes CGTGEWGPNTGELFF.

This sequence joins TRBV18 and TRBJ2-1; 10 nucleotides match TRBD2. The CDR3 extends over 14 amino acids. Unmatched junction bases numbered 0, after V lost 0 bases and J lost 7 bases. Germline assignment: CDR1 KGHSH and CDR2 LQKENI. The CDR3 reads CASSPPGLANEQFF. The CDR3 DNA reads as TGTGCCAGCTCACCACCGGGACTAGCGAATGAGCAGTTCTTC.

The V call is TRBV2, the J call TRBJ2-7, with D possibly TRBD2 on 6 matching bases. Germline loops: CDR1 SNHLY, CDR2 FYNNEI. The length of the CDR3 is 15 residues. The V and J ends lost 4 bases and 4 bases respectively, with 17 bases between them. CDR3 in DNA: TGTGCCAGCAGTGTAAGAGGAGGGATAACTTACGAGCAGTACTTC. Protein sequence: CASSVRGGITYEQYF.

V usage is TRBV5-6 and J usage is TRBJ1-1; D is perhaps TRBD1 (5 bases). The ends were cut back, 6 bases at V and 4 bases at J, with 16 bases in the middle. CDR3 length: 14 amino acids. Germline V gene data show CDR1 as SGHDT and CDR2 as YYEEEE. The CDR3 region is CASIEWGYGTEAFF. For the CDR3, the DNA is TGTGCCAGCATAGAGTGGGGGTATGGCACTGAAGCTTTCTTT.

This chain connects TRBV11-2 to TRBJ2-7; D tentatively fits TRBD1 or TRBD2 (5 bases each). The CDR3 runs 14 residues. Trimming cost V 5 bases and J 0 bases, with 11 bases left between them. CDR1 is SGHAT and CDR2 is FQNNGV in the germline V gene. The CDR3 reads CASSRRDLSYEQYF. The CDR3 DNA reads as TGTGCCAGCAGCCGCCGGGACCTCTCCTACGAGCAGTACTTC.

This chain's CDR3 is CASMEVFSGNTIYF. DNA for the CDR3: TGTGCCAGCATGGAAGTGTTCTCTGGAAACACCATATATTTT. V gene TRBV6-1 combines with J gene TRBJ1-3; no clear D gene. Germline CDR1 reads MNHNS; CDR2 reads SASEGT. The CDR3 is 14 residues long. With 7 bases removed from V and 0 bases from J, the gap between germline ends came to 10 bases.

The CDR3 spells CASSLWGAGWYEQYF. The CDR3 DNA follows: TGTGCCAGCAGCTTGTGGGGGGCCGGTTGGTACGAGCAGTACTTC. The chain couples TRBV5-4 to TRBJ2-7; D could derive from TRBD1 or TRBD2 (6 bases each). The V end lost 1 base, the J end lost 4 bases, and 15 bases lay between the germline ends. The CDR3 runs to 15 residues. The V gene's germline CDR1 is SGHNT and CDR2 YYREEE (reference sequence).